The TCR beta chain described here comes from a study of cytomegalovirus exposure and HLA in healthy donors. Study-level points and caveats: After further analysis at a later stage, under 20,000 TCR beta sequences were associated with HLA alleles at 0.05 false discovery rate.

Per the germline V gene, CDR1 is MDHEN and CDR2 is SYDVKM. This CDR3 spans 13 amino acids. Losses at the gene ends were 5 bases for V and 6 bases for J; bases not matched to a gene: 6. As for this clone: The antigen is unknown.

The PCR employed 60 Vbeta primers together with 13 Jbeta primers. The data were produced by immunoSEQ multiplex PCR, yet TCRdb's version contains in-frame clones alone and is incomplete. The table has 140,000 or so clones, under 90% seen once. This chain links TRBV28 with TRBJ1-2; 7 positions match TRBD1. Specimen: PBMCs. This TCR came from a man in his forties or fifties in good health and CMV-seronegative. The CDR3 coding sequence is TGTGCCAGCAGTCTCGGGACAGAGGATGGCTACACCTTC. It is translated as CASSLGTEDGYTF.